The 26 T cell receptor beta chains given below trace back to one sample, sequenced in a study of blood T cell repertoires in COVID-19. The protocol was immunoSEQ multiplex PCR, while the TCRdb copy is restricted to in-frame clones and leaves out a portion. The table records around 250,000 clones, around 88% of them present only once. Material for sequencing was PBMCs or T cells enriched from blood (not recorded which). The receptors come from a woman aged 40-49 years with acute COVID-19.

The chain employs TRBV5-5 and TRBJ2-5; tentative D call: TRBD1 (6 bases). V dropped 0 bases and J dropped 5 bases, with 11 bases sitting between them. Germline-derived CDR1 and CDR2 are SGHKS and YYEKEE (reference sequence). The CDR3 runs 14 residues. The CDR3 sequence: CASSLAGVGETQYF. As DNA, the CDR3 is TGTGCCAGCAGCTTGGCAGGGGTCGGGGAGACCCAGTACTTC.

The chain uses TRBV4-1 and TRBJ1-6; D unresolved. There are 14 residues in the CDR3. Trimming removed 4 bases at V and 8 bases at J, with 12 bases between. CDR1 is MGHRA and CDR2 is YSYEKL in the germline V gene. The chain's CDR3 is CASSRGLGDSPLHF. In DNA form, the CDR3 reads TGCGCCAGCAGCCGAGGACTTGGGGATTCACCCCTCCACTTT.

The V call is TRBV7-9, the J call TRBJ2-5, with a weak D call TRBD1 (5 bases). Trimming shortened V by 11 bases and J by 5 bases, and 12 bases separated the two germline ends. The CDR3 consists of 11 residues. The germline CDR1 and CDR2 sequences are SEHNR and FQNEAQ (reference sequence). DNA for the CDR3: TGTGCCCAGGGATTTGCGGAGACCCAGTACTTC. This sequence encodes CAQGFAETQYF.

J is TRBJ1-2 and V is TRBV28; 7 bases are a match to TRBD1. The CDR3 spans 15 residues. Germline V gene data show CDR1 as MDHEN and CDR2 as SYDVKM. Trimming at V came to 3 bases and at J to 3 bases, leaving 7 bases not matched to a gene. CDR3 in amino acids: CASSFEGAEYYGYTF. CDR3 DNA sequence: TGTGCCAGCAGTTTTGAGGGGGCTGAGTACTATGGCTACACCTTC.

V usage is TRBV19 and J usage is TRBJ2-3, with 10 bases fitting TRBD2. The germline V gene encodes CDR1 LNHDA and CDR2 SQIVND (reference sequence). V trimming: 5 bases; J trimming: 3 bases; junction bases outside the gene matches: 11. CDR3 length equals 17 residues. CDR3 sequence: CASSPPGASGRTDTQYF. CDR3 sequence (DNA): TGTGCCAGTAGTCCTCCCGGGGCTAGCGGGAGAACAGATACGCAGTATTTT. The full variable domain, rest sourced from reference TRBV19 and TRBJ2-3, is DGGITQSPKYLFRKEGQNVTLSCEQNLNHDAMYWYRQDPGQGLRLIYYSQIVNDFQKGDIAEGYSVSREKKESFPLTVTSAQKNPTAFYLCASSPPGASGRTDTQYFGPGTRLTVL.

The genes are TRBV2 and TRBJ2-7; TRBD1 aligns across 9 bases. CDR3 size: 16 residues. Germline CDR1 and CDR2: SNHLY and FYNNEI. V was clipped by 4 bases and J by 6 bases; unmatched bases: 13. In nucleotides, the CDR3 is TGTGCCAGCAGTGGGGAAACCGGGACAGGGCTCGCCGAGCAGTACTTC. It is translated as CASSGETGTGLAEQYF.

J is TRBJ2-3 and V is TRBV10-1, with TRBD2 matching over 10 bases. Germline loops: CDR1 WNHNN, CDR2 SYGVQD (reference sequence). The CDR3 totals 17 residues. V trimming: 0 bases; J trimming: 3 bases; junction bases outside the gene matches: 6. CDR3 protein: CASSESLAGVLTDTQYF. In DNA, the CDR3 is TGCGCCAGCAGTGAGTCTCTAGCGGGAGTGCTTACAGATACGCAGTATTTT.

This clone was detected a few times. The chain links TRBV5-4 to TRBJ2-7; TRBD1 aligns across 10 bases. The germline CDR1 and CDR2 sequences are SGHNT and YYREEE (reference sequence). V was pared by 3 bases and J by 5 bases, with 5 bases of the junction left unmatched. The CDR3 loop spans 14 amino acids. CDR3 protein: CASSWGQGQNEQYF. The CDR3 DNA reads as TGTGCCAGCAGCTGGGGACAGGGGCAAAACGAGCAGTACTTC.

The genes are TRBV28 and TRBJ2-3; 7 bases match TRBD1. This CDR3 is built from 14 residues. The J segment lost 5 bases and the V segment lost 6 bases, leaving 8 bases of the junction unmatched. Germline assignment: CDR1 MDHEN and CDR2 SYDVKM. Here the CDR3 reads CASSLPTGKDTQYF. The DNA of the CDR3 is TGTGCCAGCAGCCTTCCGACAGGGAAAGATACGCAGTATTTT.

The chain's CDR3 is CASSNGQGATNEKLFF. The CDR3 DNA is TGTGCCAGCAGCAACGGACAGGGTGCAACTAATGAAAAACTGTTTTTT. V is TRBV9 and J is TRBJ1-4, with 8 bases matching TRBD1. The CDR3 length is 16 residues. The V gene's germline CDR1 is SGDLS and CDR2 YYNGEE. V shed 4 bases and J 0 bases; nucleotides not matched to a gene: 5.

The chain combines TRBV5-1 with TRBJ1-2, with TRBD1 identical over 7 bases. CDR1 is SGHRS and CDR2 is YFSETQ in the germline V gene. The CDR3 totals 15 residues. Losses at the gene ends were 2 bases for V and 0 bases for J; bases not matched to a gene: 4. Here the CDR3 DNA reads TGCGCCAGCAGCTTTCACCAGGGGGCTAACTATGGCTACACCTTC. Its protein product is CASSFHQGANYGYTF. Full variable domain (outside the CDR3, taken from reference TRBV5-1 and TRBJ1-2): KAGVTQTPRYLIKTRGQQVTLSCSPISGHRSVSWYQQTPGQGLQFLFEYFSETQRNKGNFPGRFSGRQFSNSRSEMNVSTLELGDSALYLCASSFHQGANYGYTFGSGTRLTVV.

This sequence joins TRBV7-6 and TRBJ2-7; 13 nucleotides match TRBD2. The germline CDR1 and CDR2 sequences are SGHVS and FNYEAQ. This CDR3 comprises 15 residues. Trimming removed 1 base from V and 5 bases from J; junction bases left unmatched: 2. The CDR3 region is CASSLELAGGHEQYF. The DNA for the CDR3 is TGTGCCAGCAGCTTAGAACTAGCGGGAGGGCACGAGCAGTACTTC.

The chain joins TRBV19 to TRBJ2-7; maybe TRBD1 (6 bases). The CDR3 spans 13 residues. CDR1 and CDR2 from the germline V gene are LNHDA and SQIVND (reference sequence). Trimming pared 5 bases from V and 3 bases from J, leaving 11 bases between. CDR3 region: CASSHTDSYEQYF. The CDR3 bases are TGTGCCAGTAGTCATACGGACAGCTACGAGCAGTACTTC.

This sequence joins TRBV10-3 and TRBJ1-1; possible D gene TRBD1, 6 bases. CDR1 and CDR2 (germline): ENHRY, SYGVKD. V gave up 5 bases and J gave up 11 bases, with 18 bases separating them. This CDR3 has 13 amino acids. CDR3 sequence: CAISPPGGAGAFF. The CDR3 DNA is TGTGCCATCAGTCCCCCGGGGGGCGCAGGGGCTTTCTTT.

The V gene is TRBV2, the J gene TRBJ1-2, with TRBD1 identical over 10 bases. The CDR3 contains 13 residues. V gave up 6 bases and J gave up 9 bases; unmatched junction bases: 7. CDR1 and CDR2 from the germline V gene are SNHLY and FYNNEI. The CDR3 DNA sequence: TGTGCCAGCAGAGGTGACAGGGGGCGAAGCTACACCTTC. Residues: CASRGDRGRSYTF.

The J gene is TRBJ2-2, the V gene TRBV30, with D maybe TRBD2 (5 bases). Germline-derived CDR1 and CDR2 are GTSNPN and SVGIG (reference sequence). CDR3 length: 13 amino acids. Trimming removed 7 bases from V and 3 bases from J, with 12 bases in between. Here the CDR3 reads CASSGSHTGELFF. DNA for the CDR3: TGTGCCTCATCGGGATCCCACACCGGGGAGCTGTTTTTT.

This rearrangement joins TRBV21-1 to TRBJ1-2; the table's D call, TRBD1, has no DNA check behind it. TRBV21-1 is deemed a pseudogene. The CDR3 extends over 19 amino acids. CDR3 bases: TGTGCCAGCAGCCCCCCTTGGCCCGGGACAGGCGTAACTCAATATGGCTACACCTTC. It yields the protein CASSPPWPGTGVTQYGYTF.

J is TRBJ2-6 and V is TRBV19; a possible D gene is TRBD1 (6 bases). V lost 4 bases to trimming and J lost 2 bases, with 9 bases between them. This CDR3 is built from 15 residues. In germline, CDR1 is LNHDA, CDR2 SQIVND (reference sequence). The CDR3 here is CASSKGGTGANVLTF. The DNA of the CDR3 is TGTGCCAGTAGTAAAGGGGGAACTGGGGCCAACGTCCTGACTTTC. Complete variable domain (other parts from reference TRBV19 and TRBJ2-6): DGGITQSPKYLFRKEGQNVTLSCEQNLNHDAMYWYRQDPGQGLRLIYYSQIVNDFQKGDIAEGYSVSREKKESFPLTVTSAQKNPTAFYLCASSKGGTGANVLTFGAGSRLTVL.

This clone came up once. The chain recombines TRBV18 with TRBJ1-5; 7 positions agree with TRBD1. V dropped 3 bases and J dropped 6; count of bases not matched to a gene: 5. Germline assignment: CDR1 KGHSH and CDR2 LQKENI. CDR3 length: 14 residues. Here the CDR3 reads CASSPAGGAQPQHF. As DNA, the CDR3 is TGTGCCAGCTCACCGGCAGGGGGTGCTCAGCCCCAGCATTTT.

CDR3 in amino acids: CASSLWGEGRAKNIQYF. For the CDR3, the DNA is TGTGCCAGCAGCTTATGGGGGGAGGGCCGGGCCAAAAACATTCAGTACTTC. The chain has TRBV11-3 and TRBJ2-4, with TRBD2 matching over 7 bases. CDR1 SGHNT and CDR2 YENEEA come from the germline V gene. The CDR3 spans 17 residues. J was trimmed by 1 base and V by 2 bases; bases with no gene match: 8.

This clone was found a few times. The chain employs TRBV27 and TRBJ1-2, with TRBD1 identical over 9 bases. Trimming removed 7 bases from V and 6 bases from J; junction bases left unmatched: 9. The CDR3 has 14 residues. The germline CDR1 and CDR2 sequences are MNHEY and SMNVEV (reference sequence). CDR3 coding DNA: TGTGCCAGCACTCGAGACAGGGGGTTAGATGGCTACACCTTC. Its translation: CASTRDRGLDGYTF.

The chain has TRBV7-8 and TRBJ1-5, with 7 bases lining up with TRBD1. Germline CDR1 and CDR2: SGHVS and FQNEAQ. The CDR3 contains 17 residues. V lost 0 bases and J lost 2; bases outside the gene matches: 7. Here the CDR3 reads CASSLARAGGRNQPQHF. Written as DNA, the CDR3 is TGTGCCAGCAGCTTAGCGCGGGCAGGGGGACGCAATCAGCCCCAGCATTTT.

The chain links TRBV30 to TRBJ2-3, with a weak D call TRBD1 (6 bases). CDR3 length: 14 amino acids. The V and J ends lost 0 bases and 3 bases respectively, with 10 bases between them. CDR1 is GTSNPN, CDR2 SVGIG, per germline (reference sequence). The CDR3: CAWSVQGVTDTQYF. The CDR3 DNA reads TGTGCCTGGAGTGTACAGGGCGTGACAGATACGCAGTATTTT. The whole variable domain, filled in from reference TRBV30 and TRBJ2-3, reads SQTIHQWPATLVQPVGSPLSLECTVEGTSNPNLYWYRQAAGRGLQLLFYSVGIGQISSEVPQNLSASRPQDRQFILSSKKLLLSDSGFYLCAWSVQGVTDTQYFGPGTRLTVL.

This chain uses TRBV18 with TRBJ2-7; 7 bases map to TRBD1. CDR3 length: 16 amino acids. With 2 bases clipped from V and 2 bases from J, the junction kept 9 bases outside the gene matches. Germline CDR1 is KGHSH and CDR2 is LQKENI. The CDR3 DNA is TGTGCCAGCTCACCAATCGGACAGGTATTTACCTACGAGCAGTACTTC. Its protein product is CASSPIGQVFTYEQYF.

This rearrangement joins TRBV11-1 to TRBJ2-2; the D gene is possibly TRBD2 (6 bases). Trimming removed 6 bases from V and 0 bases from J, with 11 bases in between. Germline V gene data show CDR1 as SGHAT and CDR2 as FQDESV (reference sequence). The CDR3 is 15 amino acids. CDR3 sequence: CASSNWGANTGELFF. Here the CDR3 DNA reads TGTGCCAGCAGTAATTGGGGGGCGAACACCGGGGAGCTGTTTTTT.

This chain connects TRBV2 to TRBJ1-2; a possible D gene is TRBD1 (5 bases). The V end lost 4 bases, the J end lost 4 bases, and 13 bases lay between the germline ends. The CDR3 has 14 amino acids. The germline CDR1 and CDR2 sequences are SNHLY and FYNNEI. Here the CDR3 reads CASSGQGVTYGYTF. The CDR3 bases are TGTGCCAGCAGTGGACAAGGGGTAACCTATGGCTACACCTTC.